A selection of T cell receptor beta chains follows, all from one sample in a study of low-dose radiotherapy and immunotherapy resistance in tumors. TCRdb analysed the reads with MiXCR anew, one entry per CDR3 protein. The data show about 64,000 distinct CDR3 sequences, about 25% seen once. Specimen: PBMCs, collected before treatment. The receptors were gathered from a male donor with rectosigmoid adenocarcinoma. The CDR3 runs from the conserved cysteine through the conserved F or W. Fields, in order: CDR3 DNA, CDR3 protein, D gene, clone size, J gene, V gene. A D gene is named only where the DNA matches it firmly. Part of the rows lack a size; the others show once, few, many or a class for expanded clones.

cdr3_nt: TGCAGCGTCGGAACGCAGACACAAGAGACCCAGTACTTC
cdr3_aa: CSVGTQTQETQYF
d_call: NA
clone_size: NA
j_call: TRBJ2-5
v_call: TRBV29-1

cdr3_nt: TGCAGCGCCAGAAAAGCGGGTATCCAGACCCAGTACTTC
cdr3_aa: CSARKAGIQTQYF
d_call: NA
clone_size: NA
j_call: TRBJ2-5
v_call: TRBV29-1

cdr3_nt: TGTGCCAGTAGTATAGGCTCCGGGACAGGGACCTACAATGAGCAGTTCTTC
cdr3_aa: CASSIGSGTGTYNEQFF
d_call: TRBD1
clone_size: NA
j_call: TRBJ2-1
v_call: TRBV19

cdr3_nt: TGTGCCAGCAGCTACCCCTATACGCCTGAAGCTTTCTTT
cdr3_aa: CASSYPYTPEAFF
d_call: NA
clone_size: many
j_call: TRBJ1-1
v_call: TRBV7-8

cdr3_nt: TGTGCCAGCAGTCCGGGCCTGACTAGCGGGAGCTCCTACGAGCAGTACTTC
cdr3_aa: CASSPGLTSGSSYEQYF
d_call: TRBD2
clone_size: many
j_call: TRBJ2-7
v_call: TRBV13

cdr3_nt: TGTGCCAGTAGTATACCTCCCGGGGGGCAGTATTTT
cdr3_aa: CASSIPPGGQYF
d_call: NA
clone_size: many
j_call: TRBJ2-3
v_call: TRBV19

cdr3_nt: TGTGCCAGCAGCTCAGGGGCCGACAGAGAAGCTTTCTTT
cdr3_aa: CASSSGADREAFF
d_call: NA
clone_size: many
j_call: TRBJ1-1
v_call: TRBV11-3

cdr3_nt: TGTGCCAGCAGCCAAGATAGGGCTAGCGGGGGTGCAGATACGCAGTATTTT
cdr3_aa: CASSQDRASGGADTQYF
d_call: TRBD2
clone_size: many
j_call: TRBJ2-3
v_call: TRBV4-2

cdr3_nt: TGTGCCAGCAGCCCGTTACAGGGGGACACTGAAGCTTTCTTT
cdr3_aa: CASSPLQGDTEAFF
d_call: TRBD1
clone_size: many
j_call: TRBJ1-1
v_call: TRBV7-2

cdr3_nt: TGCGCCAGCAGCCTCCCGCGACAGACTAGCACAGATACGCAGTATTTT
cdr3_aa: CASSLPRQTSTDTQYF
d_call: NA
clone_size: few
j_call: TRBJ2-3
v_call: TRBV5-1

cdr3_nt: TGCAGCGTTGCCTGGCAGGGAGGCAATCAGCCCCAGCATTTT
cdr3_aa: CSVAWQGGNQPQHF
d_call: NA
clone_size: NA
j_call: TRBJ1-5
v_call: TRBV29-1

cdr3_nt: TGTGCCAGCAGGAAAAACGCAGGACCAGATACGCAGTATTTT
cdr3_aa: CASRKNAGPDTQYF
d_call: NA
clone_size: NA
j_call: TRBJ2-3
v_call: TRBV28

cdr3_nt: TGTGCCAGCAGCCAAGTTGAATGGGACTCGCGGAGCACAGATACGCAGTATTTT
cdr3_aa: CASSQVEWDSRSTDTQYF
d_call: NA
clone_size: many
j_call: TRBJ2-3
v_call: TRBV3-1

cdr3_nt: TGCAGCGTTCAGACTAGCGGGAGGACTTCCTACGAGCAGTACTTC
cdr3_aa: CSVQTSGRTSYEQYF
d_call: TRBD2
clone_size: NA
j_call: TRBJ2-7
v_call: TRBV29-1

cdr3_nt: TGTGCCAGCAGTGTACCTAATCGCAATCAGCCCCAGCATTTT
cdr3_aa: CASSVPNRNQPQHF
d_call: NA
clone_size: many
j_call: TRBJ1-5
v_call: TRBV6-2/TRBV6-3

cdr3_nt: TGTGCCAGCAGTTTACTTCCCGGGACAGGGAAGAAGGAGCAGTACTTC
cdr3_aa: CASSLLPGTGKKEQYF
d_call: TRBD1
clone_size: few
j_call: TRBJ2-7
v_call: TRBV28

cdr3_nt: TGTGCCAGCAGCTTAGACCTGGTATCTGGGGCCAACGTCCTGACTTTC
cdr3_aa: CASSLDLVSGANVLTF
d_call: NA
clone_size: many
j_call: TRBJ2-6
v_call: TRBV11-2

cdr3_nt: TGTGCCAGCAGTGACAGGGGGCGTAACTATGGCTACACCTTC
cdr3_aa: CASSDRGRNYGYTF
d_call: TRBD1
clone_size: NA
j_call: TRBJ1-2
v_call: TRBV2

cdr3_nt: TGCGCCAGCAGCCGTCAGGGAGACGGCTACACCTTC
cdr3_aa: CASSRQGDGYTF
d_call: NA
clone_size: few
j_call: TRBJ1-2
v_call: TRBV5-1

cdr3_nt: TGTGCCAGCAGCCCCTTGACCACAGATACGCAGTATTTT
cdr3_aa: CASSPLTTDTQYF
d_call: NA
clone_size: many
j_call: TRBJ2-3
v_call: TRBV9

cdr3_nt: TGTGCCAGCATGGGCCAGCCCCACACTGAAGCTTTCTTT
cdr3_aa: CASMGQPHTEAFF
d_call: NA
clone_size: NA
j_call: TRBJ1-1
v_call: TRBV28

cdr3_nt: TGTGCCAGCAGCCCCAGGGGAAATTCACCCCTCCACTTT
cdr3_aa: CASSPRGNSPLHF
d_call: NA
clone_size: many
j_call: TRBJ1-6
v_call: TRBV9

cdr3_nt: TGTGCCAGCTCCGAATTGGGAGGGCAAGAGACCCAGTACTTC
cdr3_aa: CASSELGGQETQYF
d_call: TRBD2
clone_size: NA
j_call: TRBJ2-5
v_call: TRBV18

cdr3_nt: TGTGCCAGCAACAGGAGTCCCCACGAGCAGTACTTC
cdr3_aa: CASNRSPHEQYF
d_call: NA
clone_size: many
j_call: TRBJ2-7
v_call: TRBV6-8

cdr3_nt: TGTGCCAGCAGTCTGAGCGGGAGCCAGGCCAAAAACATTCAGTACTTC
cdr3_aa: CASSLSGSQAKNIQYF
d_call: TRBD2
clone_size: many
j_call: TRBJ2-4
v_call: TRBV28

cdr3_nt: TGTGCCAGCAACCTAGCGGGGGGGAGCTCCTACAATGAGCAGTTCTTC
cdr3_aa: CASNLAGGSSYNEQFF
d_call: TRBD2
clone_size: many
j_call: TRBJ2-1
v_call: TRBV2

cdr3_nt: TGTGCCAGCGAGAGGTGGAGCGGGGCGCTAGCCAAAAACATTCAGTACTTC
cdr3_aa: CASERWSGALAKNIQYF
d_call: TRBD2
clone_size: many
j_call: TRBJ2-4
v_call: TRBV6-2/TRBV6-3

cdr3_nt: TGTGCCAGCAGCTTAGTCGGCAGGGGGCCCACAGATACGCAGTATTTT
cdr3_aa: CASSLVGRGPTDTQYF
d_call: TRBD1
clone_size: many
j_call: TRBJ2-3
v_call: TRBV13

cdr3_nt: TGCGCCAGCAGCTCAGTAGGGACTAGCGGGAAATGGGAGTTTTTCAATGAGCAGTTCTTC
cdr3_aa: CASSSVGTSGKWEFFNEQFF
d_call: TRBD2
clone_size: few
j_call: TRBJ2-1
v_call: TRBV5-1

cdr3_nt: TGTGCCACCAGCAGAGATCCAGGGATAGGTTACGAGCAGTACTTC
cdr3_aa: CATSRDPGIGYEQYF
d_call: NA
clone_size: NA
j_call: TRBJ2-7
v_call: TRBV15

cdr3_nt: TGTGCCAGCGCCCGAGAGGGTTACGAGCAGTACTTC
cdr3_aa: CASAREGYEQYF
d_call: NA
clone_size: many
j_call: TRBJ2-7
v_call: TRBV2

cdr3_nt: TGTGCCACCCCCGTACTGGCCTTCAGCTCCTACAATGAGCAGTTCTTC
cdr3_aa: CATPVLAFSSYNEQFF
d_call: NA
clone_size: many
j_call: TRBJ2-1
v_call: TRBV24-1

cdr3_nt: TGTGCCAGCATCCCGGAGGGGTGGCATGAGCAGTTCTTC
cdr3_aa: CASIPEGWHEQFF
d_call: NA
clone_size: NA
j_call: TRBJ2-1
v_call: TRBV7-2

cdr3_nt: TGCAGCGTTGGTAGGTCTAGCGGGACCTACAATGAGCAGTTCTTC
cdr3_aa: CSVGRSSGTYNEQFF
d_call: TRBD2
clone_size: once
j_call: TRBJ2-1
v_call: TRBV29-1

cdr3_nt: TGTGCCATCAGTGATCCCGGGAATAGCTCCTACAATGAGCAGTTCTTC
cdr3_aa: CAISDPGNSSYNEQFF
d_call: NA
clone_size: NA
j_call: TRBJ2-1
v_call: TRBV10-3

cdr3_nt: TGTGCCAGCAGTCCGTCGGGGGGCGCGGTCCTTGGCTACACCTTC
cdr3_aa: CASSPSGGAVLGYTF
d_call: NA
clone_size: many
j_call: TRBJ1-2
v_call: TRBV28

cdr3_nt: TGCCTCATGGACAGCTCCTGGGGGGACTATGGCTACACCTTC
cdr3_aa: CLMDSSWGDYGYTF
d_call: NA
clone_size: many
j_call: TRBJ1-2
v_call: TRBV20-1

cdr3_nt: TGTGCCAGCAGCTCCGGACTAGCGGGAAACGAGCAGTACTTC
cdr3_aa: CASSSGLAGNEQYF
d_call: TRBD2
clone_size: NA
j_call: TRBJ2-7
v_call: TRBV5-4

cdr3_nt: TGTGCCAGCAGTGGCTGGGACTGTGAAGCTTTCTTT
cdr3_aa: CASSGWDCEAFF
d_call: NA
clone_size: NA
j_call: TRBJ1-1
v_call: TRBV2

cdr3_nt: TGTGCCAGTAGTTCGGGGGGGGATCAGCCCCAGCATTTT
cdr3_aa: CASSSGGDQPQHF
d_call: NA
clone_size: many
j_call: TRBJ1-5
v_call: TRBV19

cdr3_nt: TGTGCCTGGAGTGTATCCGGGGGCGAGCAGTACTTC
cdr3_aa: CAWSVSGGEQYF
d_call: NA
clone_size: few
j_call: TRBJ2-7
v_call: TRBV30

cdr3_nt: TGTGCCAGCAGCCAACCGGGACAGGGCTTCACCGGGGAGCTGTTTTTT
cdr3_aa: CASSQPGQGFTGELFF
d_call: TRBD1
clone_size: many
j_call: TRBJ2-2
v_call: TRBV7-9

cdr3_nt: TGTGCCAGCAGCCCCGACAGGGGGGGAAACACCATATATTTT
cdr3_aa: CASSPDRGGNTIYF
d_call: TRBD1
clone_size: NA
j_call: TRBJ1-3
v_call: TRBV5-4

cdr3_nt: TGCGCCAGCAGCCGCGGGGACGGGGTCTCTGGAAACACCATATATTTT
cdr3_aa: CASSRGDGVSGNTIYF
d_call: NA
clone_size: many
j_call: TRBJ1-3
v_call: TRBV5-1